The 32 T cell receptor beta chains listed next were all sequenced from one sample in a study of Ad26.COV2.S vaccination and SARS-CoV-2 variants. Noted treatment: roughly 19 received Ad26.COV2.S at low or high dose, single or two shots; roughly five received placebo; per-sample allocation not given. Sampling happened 63 days after the first vaccine or placebo injection. Libraries were prepared by immunoSEQ multiplex PCR; TCRdb keeps only in-frame clonotypes and omits some of them. In the table there are 350,000 to 500,000 clones, 89% of which are singletons. The input for sequencing was peripheral blood, taken in a trial of Ad26.COV2.S vaccine versus placebo. These receptors were taken from a person aged 18-65 years who received the Ad26.COV2.S COVID-19 vaccine or a placebo.

The CDR3: CASSQVVDTQYF. The CDR3 bases are TGTGCCAGCAGCCAAGTCGTGGATACGCAGTATTTT. The rearrangement uses TRBV14 and TRBJ2-3; no reliable D call. The CDR3 is 12 residues long. Germline assignment: CDR1 SGHDN and CDR2 FVKESK. The V end lost 1 base, the J end lost 6 bases, and 5 bases lay between the germline ends.

This clone was counted once. The chain has TRBV19 and TRBJ2-5; 9 bases agree with TRBD1. The CDR3 consists of 15 residues. V shed 3 bases, J shed 5 bases, and the junction held 7 bases outside the gene matches. Germline loops: CDR1 LNHDA, CDR2 SQIVND (reference sequence). The CDR3 DNA sequence: TGTGCCAGTAGTATTAAACAGGGGGCGTTCGAGACCCAGTACTTC. Its translation is CASSIKQGAFETQYF. Full variable domain (remainder filled in from reference TRBV19 and TRBJ2-5): DGGITQSPKYLFRKEGQNVTLSCEQNLNHDAMYWYRQDPGQGLRLIYYSQIVNDFQKGDIAEGYSVSREKKESFPLTVTSAQKNPTAFYLCASSIKQGAFETQYFGPGTRLLVL.

The chain has TRBV18 and TRBJ1-5; no reliable D call. Trimming took off 3 bases at V and 5 bases at J, with 8 bases between the two ends. CDR1 is KGHSH, CDR2 LQKENI, per germline. The CDR3 consists of 13 residues. CDR3 amino acids: CASSPSSDQPQHF. The DNA for the CDR3 is TGTGCCAGCTCACCCTCCAGCGATCAGCCCCAGCATTTT.

The gene calls are TRBV7-8 and TRBJ2-7; TRBD2 is a possible D gene (5 bases). CDR1 is SGHVS, CDR2 FQNEAQ, per germline. V gave up 5 bases and J gave up 3 bases, with 8 bases separating them. CDR3 length equals 12 residues. CDR3 residues: CASSSRDYEQYV. The CDR3 nucleotides read TGTGCCAGCAGCAGCCGGGACTACGAGCAGTACGTC.

The gene calls are TRBV4-3 and TRBJ1-1, with D unclear. Germline CDR1 is LGHNA and CDR2 is YSLEER. Trimming shortened V by 0 bases and J by 0 bases, and 8 bases separated the two germline ends. The CDR3 is made up of 15 amino acids. The CDR3 here is CASSQDPIMNTEAFF. The CDR3 bases are TGCGCCAGCAGCCAAGATCCGATAATGAACACTGAAGCTTTCTTT.

This chain joins TRBV9 and TRBJ2-1; TRBD2 agrees at 7 bases. Germline values: CDR1 SGDLS, CDR2 YYNGEE. The V and J ends lost 0 bases and 4 bases, in that order; junction bases with no gene match: 7. The CDR3 runs 16 residues. The CDR3 region is CASSVGLGTIYNEQFF. The CDR3 region has the DNA TGTGCCAGCAGCGTAGGTCTCGGGACTATTTACAATGAGCAGTTCTTC.

In this sample, this clone turned up once. V and J are TRBV7-2 and TRBJ2-1, with TRBD2 as a possible D gene (6 bases). The V end was cut by 4 bases, the J end by 9 bases, with 16 bases between. Germline values: CDR1 SGHTA, CDR2 FQGNSA. This CDR3 spans 14 amino acids. The CDR3 protein is CASSWSPERAEQFF. In DNA, the CDR3 is TGTGCCAGCAGCTGGTCCCCCGAGCGGGCTGAGCAGTTCTTC.

The rearrangement joins TRBV19 to TRBJ2-2; D could derive from TRBD1 or TRBD2 (5 bases each). Trimming left V 4 bases short and J 0 bases short, with 12 bases between. There are 16 residues in the CDR3. In germline, CDR1 is LNHDA, CDR2 SQIVND (reference sequence). The CDR3 coding sequence is TGTGCCAGTAGTACCTCGGGACGGTCGAACACCGGGGAGCTGTTTTTT. As protein: CASSTSGRSNTGELFF. The full variable domain, in which reference TRBV19 and TRBJ2-2 provide the parts outside the CDR3, is DGGITQSPKYLFRKEGQNVTLSCEQNLNHDAMYWYRQDPGQGLRLIYYSQIVNDFQKGDIAEGYSVSREKKESFPLTVTSAQKNPTAFYLCASSTSGRSNTGELFFGEGSRLTVL.

This chain uses TRBV19 with TRBJ1-3; D gene uncertain. The length of the CDR3 is 15 residues. Germline values: CDR1 LNHDA, CDR2 SQIVND (reference sequence). Trimming took off 3 bases at V and 0 bases at J, with 9 bases between the two ends. The CDR3: CASSIGRSSGNTIYF. The CDR3 nucleotides read TGTGCCAGTAGTATCGGACGGAGCTCTGGAAACACCATATATTTT.

Here the CDR3 reads CASSYSEATNEKLFF. The CDR3 bases are TGTGCCAGCAGTTACTCAGAAGCAACTAATGAAAAACTGTTTTTT. The J gene is TRBJ1-4, the V gene TRBV6-2 or TRBV6-3, with unresolved D. Deletions cut 0 bases from V and 0 bases from J, with 5 bases between. The CDR3 is 15 residues long. Per germline, CDR1 MNHEY and CDR2 SVGEGT.

The rearrangement links TRBV2 to TRBJ2-5; D call uncertain. V was clipped by 5 bases and J by 5 bases, with 12 bases between them. The CDR3 extends over 13 amino acids. In germline, CDR1 is SNHLY, CDR2 FYNNEI. CDR3 in DNA: TGTGCCAGCAGTACTCAGATTGCTGAGACCCAGTACTTC. Residues: CASSTQIAETQYF.

With regard to this clone: In the same sample, other DNA sequences code for this CDR3. This chain uses TRBV24-1 with TRBJ1-1, with D unclear. Trimming removed 4 bases from V and 2 bases from J, with 4 bases in between. The CDR3 has 12 residues. Germline loops: CDR1 KGHDR, CDR2 SFDVKD. For the CDR3, the DNA is TGTGCCACCAGTGACCCCAACACTGAAGCTTTCTTT. Its translation: CATSDPNTEAFF.

This clone was observed once. The sample holds other DNA sequences that translate to the same CDR3. The chain joins TRBV19 to TRBJ1-2; D is possibly TRBD1 (5 bases). Between the trimmed V and J ends, which lost 3 bases and 2 bases, there was a span of 10 bases. The CDR3 extends over 14 amino acids. In germline, CDR1 is LNHDA, CDR2 SQIVND (reference sequence). The CDR3 bases are TGTGCCAGTAGTATTCAGGGCACGAACTATGGCTACACCTTC. This encodes CASSIQGTNYGYTF.

This chain uses TRBV21-1 with TRBJ2-1; the table's D gene call, TRBD2, was not cross checked with the DNA. TRBV21-1 is a pseudogene locus. This CDR3 region has 14 residues. CDR3 protein: CASSMRESCNEQFF. The CDR3 DNA reads TGTGCCAGCAGCATGCGGGAGTCCTGCAATGAGCAGTTCTTC.

The V call is TRBV9, the J call TRBJ2-5; D is unresolved. Germline-derived CDR1 and CDR2 are SGDLS and YYNGEE. The V and J ends lost 1 base and 5 bases respectively, with 6 bases between them. This CDR3 is built from 12 residues. The CDR3 sequence: CASSVNGETQYF. The CDR3 region has the DNA TGTGCCAGCAGCGTAAACGGGGAGACCCAGTACTTC.

The chain has TRBV3-1 (or the pseudogene TRBV3-2) and TRBJ2-1, with TRBD2 as a possible D gene (7 bases). Germline CDR1 is LGHDT and CDR2 is YNNKEL (reference sequence). The CDR3 sequence is 13 residues long. Trimming took 3 bases from V and 13 from J, leaving 16 bases between them. The DNA for the CDR3 is TGTGCCAGCAGCCAGGGGGGGCTAGCGAGACAGTTCTTC. As protein: CASSQGGLARQFF.

The V and J genes are TRBV3-1 (or the pseudogene TRBV3-2) and TRBJ2-2; the match to TRBD2 covers 13 bases. The CDR3 loop spans 16 amino acids. V lost 6 bases and J lost 4; bases outside the gene matches: 5. The germline gives CDR1 LGHDT, CDR2 YNNKEL (reference sequence). CDR3 loop: CASRQTSGRATGELFF. For the CDR3, the DNA is TGTGCCAGCAGACAAACTAGCGGGAGGGCCACCGGGGAGCTGTTTTTT.

Concerning this clone: One junction end does not reproduce the germline sequence, and a read error may be involved. The chain joins TRBV27 to TRBJ2-3; 11 bases are a match to TRBD2. The germline gives CDR1 MNHEY, CDR2 SMNVEV (reference sequence). This CDR3 region has 16 residues. This CDR3 reads CASSLSLAGGTDTQYF. CDR3 DNA: TGTGCCAGCAGTCTATCTCTAGCGGGGGGTACAGATACGCAGTATTTT.

This clone is medium-sized. V and J are TRBV25-1 and TRBJ1-4, with 7 positions matching TRBD1. Trimming removed 2 bases from V and 8 bases from J; junction bases left unmatched: 8. The CDR3 covers 15 residues. CDR1 is MGHDK, CDR2 SYGVNS, per germline. The chain's CDR3 is CASSEENRGREKLFF. The CDR3 DNA follows: TGTGCCAGCAGTGAAGAGAACAGGGGACGCGAAAAACTGTTTTTT.

The gene calls are TRBV4-2 and TRBJ2-3; 7 bases agree with TRBD2. CDR3 size: 14 residues. CDR1 and CDR2 from the germline V gene are LGHNA and YNFKEQ. J gave up 1 base and V 3 bases, and 1 base lay outside the gene matches. The chain's CDR3 is CASSQGGGTDTQYF. In nucleotides, the CDR3 is TGTGCCAGCAGCCAGGGGGGGGGCACAGATACGCAGTATTTT.

The sample holds a few counts of this clone. The chain combines TRBV4-3 with TRBJ1-3; a possible D gene is TRBD1 (6 bases). The CDR3 has 14 residues. V lost 3 bases to trimming and J lost 2 bases, with 8 bases between them. Looked up from germline, CDR1 is LGHNA and CDR2 is YSLEER. Here the CDR3 DNA reads TGCGCCAGCAGCCATCAGGGGACTGGAAACACCATATATTTT. It translates to CASSHQGTGNTIYF.

V is TRBV7-2 and J is TRBJ2-5, with D possibly TRBD2 on 6 matching bases. The germline gives CDR1 SGHTA, CDR2 FQGNSA. V lost 4 bases and J lost 5, with 20 bases in between. The length of the CDR3 is 16 residues. The CDR3 DNA follows: TGTGCCAGCAGCTCGAATAGACGGGAGCTCCGGGAGACCCAGTACTTC. It is translated as CASSSNRRELRETQYF.

The V gene is TRBV12-3 or TRBV12-4, the J gene TRBJ2-1, with 7 nucleotides matching TRBD2. J lost 9 bases, V lost 6 bases, and 8 bases had no gene match. This CDR3 contains 13 residues. The CDR3 coding sequence is TGTGCCAGCAGATCTTCGGGAGGCGGTGAGCAGTTCTTC. It specifies CASRSSGGGEQFF.

The chain links TRBV6-2 or TRBV6-3 to TRBJ2-2; TRBD1 matches 7 bases. Germline V gene data show CDR1 as MNHEY and CDR2 as SVGEGT. V shed 4 bases and J 1 base; nucleotides not matched to a gene: 9. The CDR3 sequence is 17 residues long. The CDR3 is CASSFNPGQLNTGELFF. In DNA, the CDR3 is TGTGCCAGCAGTTTCAACCCGGGACAGCTGAACACCGGGGAGCTGTTTTTT.

The count of this clone is one. The chain couples TRBV30 to TRBJ1-1; unclear D gene. Germline lookup yields CDR1 GTSNPN and CDR2 SVGIG (reference sequence). The CDR3 sequence is 12 residues long. V shed 3 bases and J shed 0 bases, with 5 bases lying between them. This chain's CDR3 is CAWRSMNTEAFF. Here the CDR3 DNA reads TGTGCCTGGAGGAGTATGAACACTGAAGCTTTCTTT.

V is TRBV30 and J is TRBJ1-1; D is possibly TRBD1 (5 bases). The CDR3 extends over 12 amino acids. Germline V gives CDR1 GTSNPN, CDR2 SVGIG (reference sequence). V gave up 8 bases and J gave up 4 bases, with 14 bases separating them. The CDR3 sequence: CAEDQGGTEAFF. The CDR3 DNA is TGTGCCGAGGATCAGGGTGGCACTGAAGCTTTCTTT.

J is TRBJ2-7 and V is TRBV7-2, with 10 bases lining up with TRBD2. V trimming: 1 base; J trimming: 6 bases; junction bases outside the gene matches: 3. Germline assignment: CDR1 SGHTA and CDR2 FQGNSA. The CDR3 totals 14 residues. The CDR3 is CASSLGTSGSEQYV. The CDR3 coding sequence is TGTGCCAGCAGCTTAGGGACTAGCGGTTCCGAGCAGTACGTC.

The rearrangement joins TRBV7-2 to TRBJ1-4, with 8 bases identical to TRBD1. Germline V gene lookup returns CDR1 SGHTA and CDR2 FQGNSA. The CDR3 has 14 amino acids. Trimming at V came to 3 bases and at J to 5 bases, leaving 2 bases not matched to a gene. CDR3 DNA sequence: TGTGCCAGCAGCTTCAGGGGGCGAAATGAAAAACTGTTTTTT. The encoded protein is CASSFRGRNEKLFF.

The CDR3, as DNA: TGCGCCAGCAGCCAAACTAGCGGGAGGATGTCTGAGCAGTTCTTC. Its protein product is CASSQTSGRMSEQFF. The V call is TRBV4-1, the J call TRBJ2-1; 12 bases are a match to TRBD2. The CDR3 extends over 15 amino acids. From germline, CDR1 is MGHRA and CDR2 YSYEKL. Trimming removed 2 bases from V and 9 bases from J; junction bases left unmatched: 5.

This clone was detected once. This chain joins TRBV6-5 and TRBJ1-2; 8 positions agree with TRBD1. CDR3 size: 15 residues. The germline gives CDR1 MNHEY, CDR2 SVGAGI. V trimming: 0 bases; J trimming: 6 bases; junction bases outside the gene matches: 6. CDR3 sequence: CASSYSTGRGHGYTF. In DNA, the CDR3 is TGTGCCAGCAGTTACTCGACGGGCAGGGGGCATGGCTACACCTTC.

This chain joins TRBV9 and TRBJ2-2; 12 bases fit TRBD2. The CDR3 is 16 amino acids. Germline loops: CDR1 SGDLS, CDR2 YYNGEE. V was pared by 4 bases and J by 5 bases, with 6 bases of the junction left unmatched. In DNA, the CDR3 is TGTGCCAGCAGCCCGACTAGCGGGGGATATACCGGGGAGCTGTTTTTT. This gives the protein CASSPTSGGYTGELFF.

The V call is TRBV18, the J call TRBJ2-7; 8 bases are shared with TRBD2. V trimming: 2 bases; J trimming: 2 bases; junction bases outside the gene matches: 5. Germline assignment: CDR1 KGHSH and CDR2 LQKENI. CDR3 size: 15 residues. The DNA of the CDR3 is TGTGCCAGCTCACCAGGCAGCGGGGGAACCTACGAGCAGTACGTC. Its translation is CASSPGSGGTYEQYV.